A single sample is the source of the 2 T cell receptor beta chains below, sequenced in a study of shared clonotypes between healthy human individuals. CD45RO-negative, CCR7-positively selected cells formed the naive CD8 fraction, excluding terminally differentiated effector memory CD45RA+ cells. Generated by immunoSEQ multiplex PCR, the TCRdb table keeps only in-frame clones and is missing some. Altogether 1.5 million to 2.5 million clones are present, about 95% being singletons, with the ten largest covering roughly 1.2%. Input material: naive CD8+ T cells sorted from blood. The receptor set was obtained from a man younger than 35 in good health.

The chain employs TRBV4-3 and TRBJ2-7; D is possibly TRBD1 or TRBD2 (7 bases each). The V end was cut by 4 bases, the J end by 3 bases, with 16 bases between. Per germline, CDR1 LGHNA and CDR2 YSLEER. The CDR3 contains 15 residues. CDR3 in DNA: TGCGCCAGCAGCCCAGGGGGGGACTCCCTCTACGAGCAGTACTTC. It specifies CASSPGGDSLYEQYF.

The rearrangement links TRBV27 to TRBJ2-1; the match to TRBD2 covers 8 bases. Germline CDR1 MNHEY, CDR2 SMNVEV (reference sequence). V lost 2 bases to trimming and J lost 2 bases; unmatched junction nucleotides: 5. The CDR3 is made up of 16 amino acids. This CDR3 reads CASSLQTSDAYNEQFF. CDR3 in DNA: TGTGCCAGCAGTTTACAGACTAGCGACGCCTACAATGAGCAGTTCTTC.